This T cell receptor beta chain emerged from a study of identical twins. TCRdb called the 5' RACE reads again in MiXCR, with one record for every CDR3 protein. The table has around 480,000 distinct CDR3 sequences, more than 13% seen once. In its sample, this clonotype was seen a few times. Its antigen is undetermined. CDR3 length equals 17 residues. Germline V gives CDR1 LGHNA, CDR2 YSLEER. V lost 1 base, J lost 0 bases, and 9 bases stayed unmatched. Study observations and caveats: Weaker excess sharing between twins was seen in beta out-of-frame sequences.

The data also belong to a second study, concerning yellow fever vaccine responses in identical twins.

The sequencing input was CD4+ T cells sorted from blood. The chain recombines TRBV4-3 with TRBJ2-7, with 7 bases matching TRBD2. The TCR was taken from a young woman in good health. The CDR3, as DNA: TGCGCCAGCAGCCAAGGGGACTACCTTAGGAGCTCCTACGAGCAGTACTTC. It codes for CASSQGDYLRSSYEQYF.